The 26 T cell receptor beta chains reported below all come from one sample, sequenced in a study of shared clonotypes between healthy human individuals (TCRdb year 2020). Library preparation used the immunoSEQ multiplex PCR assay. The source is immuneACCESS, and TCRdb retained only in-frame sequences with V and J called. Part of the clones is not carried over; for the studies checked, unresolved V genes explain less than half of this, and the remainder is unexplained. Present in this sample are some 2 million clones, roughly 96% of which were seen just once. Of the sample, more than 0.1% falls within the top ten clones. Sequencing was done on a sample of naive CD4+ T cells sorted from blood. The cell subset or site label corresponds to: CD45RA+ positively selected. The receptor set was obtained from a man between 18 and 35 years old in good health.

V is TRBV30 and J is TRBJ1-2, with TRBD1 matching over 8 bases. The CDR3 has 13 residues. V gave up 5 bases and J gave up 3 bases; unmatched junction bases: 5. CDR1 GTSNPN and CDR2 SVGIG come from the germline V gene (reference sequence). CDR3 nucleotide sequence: TGTGCCTGGCAACCGGGACAGGACTATGGCTACACCTTC. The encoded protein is CAWQPGQDYGYTF. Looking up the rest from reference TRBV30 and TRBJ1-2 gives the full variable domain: SQTIHQWPATLVQPVGSPLSLECTVEGTSNPNLYWYRQAAGRGLQLLFYSVGIGQISSEVPQNLSASRPQDRQFILSSKKLLLSDSGFYLCAWQPGQDYGYTFGSGTRLTVV.

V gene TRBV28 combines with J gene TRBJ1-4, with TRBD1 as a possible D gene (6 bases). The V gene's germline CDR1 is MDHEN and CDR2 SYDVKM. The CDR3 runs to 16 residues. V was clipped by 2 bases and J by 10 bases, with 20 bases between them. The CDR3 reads CASSLGAGGALGKLFF. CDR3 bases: TGTGCCAGCAGTTTAGGAGCGGGGGGCGCTTTGGGAAAACTGTTTTTT.

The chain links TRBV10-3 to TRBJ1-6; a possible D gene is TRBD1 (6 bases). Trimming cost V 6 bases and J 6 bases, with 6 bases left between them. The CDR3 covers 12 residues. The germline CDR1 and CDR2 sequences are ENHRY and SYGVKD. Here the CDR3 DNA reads TGTGCCATCAGGGACAGTAATTCACCCCTCCACTTT. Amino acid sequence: CAIRDSNSPLHF.

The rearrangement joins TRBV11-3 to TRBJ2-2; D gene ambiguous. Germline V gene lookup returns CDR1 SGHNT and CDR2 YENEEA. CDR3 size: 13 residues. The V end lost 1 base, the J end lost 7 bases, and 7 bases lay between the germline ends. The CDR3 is CASSLGQLGELFF. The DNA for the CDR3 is TGTGCCAGCAGCTTAGGGCAACTCGGGGAGCTGTTTTTT.

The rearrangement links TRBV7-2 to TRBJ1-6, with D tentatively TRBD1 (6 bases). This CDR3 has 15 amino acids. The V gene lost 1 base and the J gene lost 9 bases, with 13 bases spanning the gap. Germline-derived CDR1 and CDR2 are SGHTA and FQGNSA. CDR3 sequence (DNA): TGTGCCAGCAGCTTAGTAGGGGGGCTGAGTTCACCCCTCCACTTT. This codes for CASSLVGGLSSPLHF.

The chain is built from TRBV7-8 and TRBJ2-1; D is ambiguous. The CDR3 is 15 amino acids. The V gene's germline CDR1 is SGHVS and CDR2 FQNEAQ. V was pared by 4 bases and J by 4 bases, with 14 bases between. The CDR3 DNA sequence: TGTGCCAGCAGCTCCGGCTCCGGCGTTTACAATGAGCAGTTCTTC. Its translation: CASSSGSGVYNEQFF.

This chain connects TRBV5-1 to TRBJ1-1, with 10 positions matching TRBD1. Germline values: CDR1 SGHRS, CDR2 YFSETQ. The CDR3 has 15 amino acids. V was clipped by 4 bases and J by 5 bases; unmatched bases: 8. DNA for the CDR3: TGCGCCAGCAGCGCAGGGACAGGGGAAGGAACTGAAGCTTTCTTT. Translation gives CASSAGTGEGTEAFF.

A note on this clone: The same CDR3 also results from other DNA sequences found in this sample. Here the CDR3 DNA reads TGCGCCAGCAGCCTAGGGACTGATTCCTACGAGCAGTACTTC. Its translation: CASSLGTDSYEQYF. This chain uses TRBV5-1 with TRBJ2-7; D perhaps matches TRBD2 (6 bases). The CDR3 is 14 amino acids. The V end lost 4 bases, the J end lost 1 base, and 12 bases lay between the germline ends. From germline, CDR1 is SGHRS and CDR2 YFSETQ.

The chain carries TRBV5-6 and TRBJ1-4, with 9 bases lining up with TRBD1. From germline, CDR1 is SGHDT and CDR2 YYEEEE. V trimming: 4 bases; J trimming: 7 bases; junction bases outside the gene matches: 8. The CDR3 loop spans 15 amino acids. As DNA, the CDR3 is TGTGCCAGCAGCCAGGCCACGGACAGGGGTGAAAAACTGTTTTTT. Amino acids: CASSQATDRGEKLFF. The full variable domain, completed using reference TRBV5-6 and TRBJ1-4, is DAGVTQSPTHLIKTRGQQVTLRCSPKSGHDTVSWYQQALGQGPQFIFQYYEEEERQRGNFPDRFSGHQFPNYSSELNVNALLLGDSALYLCASSQATDRGEKLFFGSGTQLSVL.

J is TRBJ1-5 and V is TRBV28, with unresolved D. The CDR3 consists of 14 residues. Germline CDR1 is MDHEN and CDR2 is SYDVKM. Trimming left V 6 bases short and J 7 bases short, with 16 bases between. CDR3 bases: TGTGCCAGCAGGCCGGGCACCTTTGGGCAGCCCCAGCATTTT. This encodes CASRPGTFGQPQHF.

CDR3 residues: CAWSPPVKTIYF. CDR3 in DNA: TGTGCCTGGAGTCCCCCGGTGAAAACCATATATTTT. The rearrangement links TRBV30 to TRBJ1-3; D remains unclear. With 2 bases removed from V and 10 bases from J, the gap between germline ends came to 12 bases. There are 12 residues in the CDR3. Germline-derived CDR1 and CDR2 are GTSNPN and SVGIG (reference sequence).

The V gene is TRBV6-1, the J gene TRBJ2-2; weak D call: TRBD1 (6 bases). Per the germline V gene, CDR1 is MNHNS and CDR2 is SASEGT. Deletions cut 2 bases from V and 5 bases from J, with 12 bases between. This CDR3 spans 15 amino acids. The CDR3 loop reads CASSETHRATGELFF. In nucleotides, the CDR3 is TGTGCCAGCAGTGAAACCCACAGGGCGACCGGGGAGCTGTTTTTT.

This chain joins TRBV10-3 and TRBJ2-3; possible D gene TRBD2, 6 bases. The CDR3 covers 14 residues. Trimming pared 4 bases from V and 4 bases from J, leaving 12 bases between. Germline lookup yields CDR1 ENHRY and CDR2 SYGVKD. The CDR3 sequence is CAISVSGESDTQYF. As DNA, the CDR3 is TGTGCCATCAGTGTGTCGGGGGAGTCAGATACGCAGTATTTT.

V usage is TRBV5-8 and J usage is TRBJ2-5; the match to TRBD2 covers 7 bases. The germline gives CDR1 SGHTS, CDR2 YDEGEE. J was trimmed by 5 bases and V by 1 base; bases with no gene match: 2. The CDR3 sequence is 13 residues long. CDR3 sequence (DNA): TGTGCCAGCAGCTTGTCGGGAGGCGAGACCCAGTACTTC. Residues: CASSLSGGETQYF.

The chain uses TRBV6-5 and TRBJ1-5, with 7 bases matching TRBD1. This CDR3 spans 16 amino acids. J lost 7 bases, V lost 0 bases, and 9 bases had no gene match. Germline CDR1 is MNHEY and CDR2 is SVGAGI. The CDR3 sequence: CASSYSATGTEQPQHF. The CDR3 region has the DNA TGTGCCAGCAGTTACTCGGCGACAGGGACGGAACAGCCCCAGCATTTT.

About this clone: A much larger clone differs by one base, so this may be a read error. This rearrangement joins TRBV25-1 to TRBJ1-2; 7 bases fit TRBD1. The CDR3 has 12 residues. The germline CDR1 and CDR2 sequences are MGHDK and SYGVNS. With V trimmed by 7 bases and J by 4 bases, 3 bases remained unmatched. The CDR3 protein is CASTRDSYGYTF. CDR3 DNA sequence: TGTGCCAGCACCCGGGACAGCTATGGCTACACCTTC.

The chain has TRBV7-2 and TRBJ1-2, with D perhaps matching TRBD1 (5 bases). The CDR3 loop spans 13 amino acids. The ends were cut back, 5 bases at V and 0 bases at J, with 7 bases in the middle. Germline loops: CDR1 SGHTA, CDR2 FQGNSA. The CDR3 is CASSPRANYGYTF. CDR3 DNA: TGTGCCAGCAGCCCCAGGGCTAACTATGGCTACACCTTC.

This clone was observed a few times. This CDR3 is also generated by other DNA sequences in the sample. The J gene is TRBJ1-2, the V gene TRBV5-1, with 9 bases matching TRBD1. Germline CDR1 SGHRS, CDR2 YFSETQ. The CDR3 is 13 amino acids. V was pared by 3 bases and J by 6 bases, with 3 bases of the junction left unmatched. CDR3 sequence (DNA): TGCGCCAGCAGCTCCGGGACAGGGAATGGCTACACCTTC. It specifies CASSSGTGNGYTF.

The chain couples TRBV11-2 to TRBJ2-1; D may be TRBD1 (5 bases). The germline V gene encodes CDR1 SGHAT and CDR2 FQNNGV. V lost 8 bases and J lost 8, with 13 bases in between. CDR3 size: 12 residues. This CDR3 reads CASGSLGHEQFF. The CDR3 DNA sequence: TGTGCCAGCGGTAGCTTGGGGCATGAGCAGTTCTTC.

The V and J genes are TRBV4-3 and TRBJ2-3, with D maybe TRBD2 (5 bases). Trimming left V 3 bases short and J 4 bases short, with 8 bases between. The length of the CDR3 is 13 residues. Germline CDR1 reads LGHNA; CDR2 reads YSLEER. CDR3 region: CASSQELADTQYF. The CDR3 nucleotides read TGCGCCAGCAGCCAGGAACTAGCAGATACGCAGTATTTT.

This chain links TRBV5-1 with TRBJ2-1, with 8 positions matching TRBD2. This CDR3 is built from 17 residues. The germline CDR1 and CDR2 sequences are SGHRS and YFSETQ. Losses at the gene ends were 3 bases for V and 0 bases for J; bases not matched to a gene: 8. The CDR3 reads CASSWPPGGGSYNEQFF. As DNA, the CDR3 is TGCGCCAGCAGCTGGCCCCCGGGAGGGGGCTCCTACAATGAGCAGTTCTTC.

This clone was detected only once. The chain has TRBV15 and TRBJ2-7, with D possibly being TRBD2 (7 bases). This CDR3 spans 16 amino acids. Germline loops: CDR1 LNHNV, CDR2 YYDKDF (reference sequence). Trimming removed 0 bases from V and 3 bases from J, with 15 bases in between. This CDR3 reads CATSRDRGGSNYEQYF. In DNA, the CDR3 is TGTGCCACCAGCAGAGATCGCGGGGGCAGTAACTACGAGCAGTACTTC.

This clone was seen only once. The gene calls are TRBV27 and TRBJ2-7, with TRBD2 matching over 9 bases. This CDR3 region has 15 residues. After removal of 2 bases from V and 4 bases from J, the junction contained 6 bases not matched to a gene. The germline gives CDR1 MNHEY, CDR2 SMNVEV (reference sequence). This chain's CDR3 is CASSLVAGALYEQYF. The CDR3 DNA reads TGTGCCAGCAGTTTAGTAGCGGGGGCCCTATACGAGCAGTACTTC.

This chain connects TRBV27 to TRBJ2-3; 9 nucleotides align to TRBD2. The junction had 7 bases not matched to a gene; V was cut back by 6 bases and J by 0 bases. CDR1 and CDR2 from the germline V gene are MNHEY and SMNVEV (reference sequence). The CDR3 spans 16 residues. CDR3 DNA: TGTGCCAGCAGCCTTTATAGCGGGGGAAGCACAGATACGCAGTATTTT. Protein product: CASSLYSGGSTDTQYF.

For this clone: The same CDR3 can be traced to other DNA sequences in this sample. The CDR3 region has the DNA TGTGCCAGCAGTGAAGGAGGCGCCGGAGAGACCCAGTACTTC. Protein product: CASSEGGAGETQYF. This rearrangement joins TRBV6-1 to TRBJ2-5; D is ambiguous. V was trimmed by 1 base and J by 4 bases, leaving 10 bases between them. This CDR3 spans 14 amino acids. The germline CDR1 and CDR2 sequences are MNHNS and SASEGT.

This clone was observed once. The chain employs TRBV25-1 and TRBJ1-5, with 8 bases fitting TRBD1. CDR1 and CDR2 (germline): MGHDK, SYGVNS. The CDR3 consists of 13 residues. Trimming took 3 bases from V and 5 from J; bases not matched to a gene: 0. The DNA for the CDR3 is TGTGCCAGCAGTGAGACAGGGGATCAGCCCCAGCATTTT. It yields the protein CASSETGDQPQHF.